These 6 T cell receptor beta chains originate from one sample sequenced in a study of blood T cell repertoires in COVID-19. Sequencing used immunoSEQ multiplex PCR; TCRdb keeps in-frame clones, though not all of them. The sample contains over 45,000 clones, roughly 87% of which appear only once. The material sequenced was peripheral blood. All receptors come from a man older than 75 in a cohort sampled during active COVID-19.

The chain links TRBV4-1 to TRBJ1-2, with 12 bases matching TRBD1. This CDR3 has 15 residues. Germline V gives CDR1 MGHRA, CDR2 YSYEKL. The junction had 5 bases not matched to a gene; V was cut back by 1 base and J by 8 bases. This CDR3 is CASSQAAGTGGGYTF. CDR3 nucleotide sequence: TGCGCCAGCAGCCAAGCCGCCGGGACAGGGGGCGGCTACACCTTC.

V is TRBV12-3 or TRBV12-4 and J is TRBJ1-1; D remains ambiguous. V shed 5 bases and J shed 5 bases, with 12 bases lying between them. The CDR3 sequence is 13 residues long. The CDR3 here is CASSADSGTEAFF. The CDR3 DNA sequence: TGTGCCAGCAGTGCGGATTCCGGGACTGAAGCTTTCTTT.

This chain connects TRBV7-9 to TRBJ2-1; tentatively, D is TRBD1 (5 bases). V lost 3 bases and J 3 bases, leaving 9 bases between the germline ends. This CDR3 is built from 14 residues. Per germline, CDR1 SEHNR and CDR2 FQNEAQ (reference sequence). CDR3 sequence: CASSFRGNYNEQFF. The CDR3 bases are TGTGCCAGCAGCTTTAGGGGAAACTACAATGAGCAGTTCTTC.

This clone was recorded once. This sequence joins TRBV12-3 or TRBV12-4 and TRBJ2-3; no clear D. The CDR3 runs to 11 residues. The V and J ends lost 7 bases and 9 bases respectively, with 11 bases between them. Here the CDR3 DNA reads TGTGCCAGCACTTTGGAGAAAACGCAGTATTTT. Translating gives CASTLEKTQYF.

The V and J genes are TRBV5-1 and TRBJ2-5, with 8 bases that match TRBD1. J lost 2 bases, V lost 7 bases, and 4 bases had no gene match. Germline lookup yields CDR1 SGHRS and CDR2 YFSETQ. This CDR3 region has 13 residues. Written as DNA, the CDR3 is TGCGCCAGCCAACAGGGGGTACAAGAGACCCAGTACTTC. It encodes CASQQGVQETQYF.

This clone was seen once. The chain is built from TRBV6-6 and TRBJ1-2; D is perhaps TRBD1 (5 bases). From germline, CDR1 is MNHNY and CDR2 SVGAGI (reference sequence). V lost 0 bases and J 3 bases, leaving 8 bases between the germline ends. The CDR3 sequence is 14 residues long. The CDR3 bases are TGTGCCAGCAGTTACTCATCGACAGACTATGGCTACACCTTC. This encodes CASSYSSTDYGYTF.